The next 22 T cell receptor beta chains were all read from a single sample in a study of T cells in Graves' hyperthyroidism and ophthalmopathy. It was RNA transcripts that yielded the amplified TCR beta CDR3 regions. First-round RT-PCR of the TCR CDR3 relied on the HTBI primer set. TCRdb re-called the multiplex PCR reads through MiXCR, storing one row per CDR3 protein. The profile covers under 650,000 distinct CDR3 sequences, with roughly 15% appearing a single time and around 4% taken by the ten largest. Sample: blood. Source of these receptors: a woman aged 25 to 39 with Graves' hyperthyroidism.

This clonotype was found many times. This chain connects TRBV28 to TRBJ1-1, with D possibly TRBD1 on 6 matching bases. Germline-derived CDR1 and CDR2 are MDHEN and SYDVKM. The V end lost 3 bases, the J end lost 0 bases, and 14 bases lay between the germline ends. This CDR3 contains 16 residues. In nucleotides, the CDR3 is TGTGCCAGCAGTTTCCGCCCCGGACAGTTGAACACTGAAGCTTTCTTT. It is translated as CASSFRPGQLNTEAFF.

This clonotype was counted a few times. V and J are TRBV5-1 and TRBJ2-3; 11 bases map to TRBD2. J gave up 4 bases and V 3 bases, and 4 bases lay outside the gene matches. This CDR3 region has 15 residues. CDR1 is SGHRS and CDR2 is YFSETQ in the germline V gene. The CDR3 here is CASSSTSGSADTQYF. CDR3 nucleotides: TGCGCCAGCAGCTCAACTAGCGGGAGCGCAGATACGCAGTATTTT.

V is TRBV2 and J is TRBJ2-7; 7 nucleotides agree with TRBD2. Germline CDR1 is SNHLY and CDR2 is FYNNEI. This CDR3 spans 15 amino acids. Losses at the gene ends were 2 bases for V and 7 bases for J; bases not matched to a gene: 11. The CDR3 DNA reads TGTGCCAGCAGTGAACAAGCGGGATGGGCGAGGGAGCAGTACTTC. Amino acids: CASSEQAGWAREQYF.

The rearrangement joins TRBV28 to TRBJ2-7, with 9 bases lining up with TRBD1. This CDR3 has 15 residues. Germline lookup yields CDR1 MDHEN and CDR2 SYDVKM. J lost 5 bases, V lost 3 bases, and 8 bases had no gene match. The CDR3 sequence: CASSFRDREINEQYF. CDR3 nucleotide sequence: TGTGCCAGCAGTTTCCGGGACAGGGAAATCAACGAGCAGTACTTC.

This clonotype was observed many times. This CDR3 is CASISQDEQFF. The CDR3 coding sequence is TGTGCCAGCATAAGTCAGGATGAGCAGTTCTTC. The rearrangement uses TRBV3-1 and TRBJ2-1; D ambiguous. Germline CDR1 is LGHDT and CDR2 is YNNKEL (reference sequence). This CDR3 region has 11 residues. V was trimmed by 7 bases and J by 8 bases, leaving 9 bases between them.

This clonotype was recorded many times. This chain joins TRBV7-6 and TRBJ2-3; unclear D gene. V lost 3 bases and J lost 4, with 8 bases in between. Per germline, CDR1 SGHVS and CDR2 FNYEAQ. This CDR3 is 13 amino acids long. The CDR3 here is CASSFRMADTQYF. CDR3 bases: TGTGCCAGCAGCTTCAGAATGGCAGATACGCAGTATTTT.

This clonotype was recorded at least ten times. The chain employs TRBV28 and TRBJ1-5; D not certain. Germline CDR1 MDHEN, CDR2 SYDVKM. The CDR3 extends over 13 amino acids. The V gene lost 2 bases and the J gene lost 6 bases, with 8 bases spanning the gap. The chain's CDR3 is CASSLQRVQPQHF. CDR3 coding DNA: TGTGCCAGCAGTTTACAACGGGTTCAGCCCCAGCATTTT.

This clonotype was seen many times. The chain is built from TRBV24-1 and TRBJ2-3; D gene unclear. Germline V gene lookup returns CDR1 KGHDR and CDR2 SFDVKD. The CDR3 is 12 residues long. Deletions cut 1 base from V and 4 bases from J, with 2 bases between. The CDR3 coding sequence is TGTGCCACCAGTGATTTTGCAGATACGCAGTATTTT. Its protein product is CATSDFADTQYF.

The V gene is TRBV5-4, the J gene TRBJ2-7; TRBD2 aligns across 7 bases. Germline values: CDR1 SGHNT, CDR2 YYREEE (reference sequence). CDR3 size: 15 residues. V gave up 9 bases and J gave up 2 bases; unmatched junction bases: 14. CDR3 DNA sequence: TGTGCCACCAAAGGCCCAGCGGGACTTACCTACGAGCAGTACTTC. Protein sequence: CATKGPAGLTYEQYF.

The chain has TRBV6-2 or TRBV6-3 and TRBJ2-1; 9 bases agree with TRBD2. CDR3 length: 15 amino acids. The ends lost 3 bases at V and 7 bases at J; junction bases unmatched: 7. CDR1 and CDR2 (germline): MNHEY, SVGEGT. In DNA, the CDR3 is TGTGCCAGCAGTTATGTACTAGCGGGTGGAAATGAGCAGTTCTTC. Protein sequence: CASSYVLAGGNEQFF.

This clonotype was observed at least ten times. The chain recombines TRBV18 with TRBJ1-1; TRBD1 matches at 10 bases. This CDR3 contains 15 residues. Germline V lookup: CDR1 KGHSH, CDR2 LQKENI. With V trimmed by 6 bases and J by 3 bases, 7 bases remained unmatched. In DNA, the CDR3 is TGTGCCAGCTCCTGGGGGACAGGGGATTACACTGAAGCTTTCTTT. The encoded protein is CASSWGTGDYTEAFF.

This clonotype was observed a few times. The chain combines TRBV7-9 with TRBJ2-2; 9 bases map to TRBD2. V shed 1 base and J 6 bases; nucleotides not matched to a gene: 15. The CDR3 extends over 19 amino acids. CDR1 and CDR2 from the germline V gene are SEHNR and FQNEAQ (reference sequence). The CDR3 sequence: CASSLVHLAGTQLAGELFF. CDR3 DNA: TGTGCCAGCAGCTTAGTCCATCTAGCGGGGACTCAGTTGGCCGGGGAGCTGTTTTTT.

There are many counts of this clonotype. The V gene is TRBV5-1, the J gene TRBJ2-1; TRBD2 aligns across 7 bases. V lost 1 base, J lost 0 bases, and 16 bases stayed unmatched. Germline assignment: CDR1 SGHRS and CDR2 YFSETQ. CDR3 length: 20 amino acids. CDR3 coding DNA: TGCGCCAGCAGCTTGAACAAGGGAGTCGGGAGGTTCAGCTCCTACAATGAGCAGTTCTTC. As protein: CASSLNKGVGRFSSYNEQFF. The full variable domain, rest sourced from reference TRBV5-1 and TRBJ2-1, is KAGVTQTPRYLIKTRGQQVTLSCSPISGHRSVSWYQQTPGQGLQFLFEYFSETQRNKGNFPGRFSGRQFSNSRSEMNVSTLELGDSALYLCASSLNKGVGRFSSYNEQFFGPGTRLTVL.

V gene TRBV9 combines with J gene TRBJ2-1, with TRBD2 as a possible D gene (6 bases). Germline V gene lookup returns CDR1 SGDLS and CDR2 YYNGEE. The CDR3 covers 16 residues. V lost 2 bases and J lost 2, with 14 bases in between. The chain's CDR3 is CASSVAGRSTYNEQFF. The CDR3 nucleotides are TGTGCCAGCAGCGTGGCGGGACGCTCAACCTACAATGAGCAGTTCTTC.

This clonotype occurred many times. The genes are TRBV19 and TRBJ2-1, with D unresolved. CDR1 is LNHDA and CDR2 is SQIVND in the germline V gene (reference sequence). This CDR3 is built from 14 residues. Trimming removed 3 bases at V and 8 bases at J, with 14 bases between. The CDR3 DNA reads TGTGCCAGTAGTATCGACTTGGTGGTCGATGAGCAGTTCTTC. Translated: CASSIDLVVDEQFF.

The table lists this clonotype with many counts. The chain employs TRBV11-3 and TRBJ2-1; 11 bases map to TRBD2. CDR1 is SGHNT, CDR2 YENEEA, per germline. This CDR3 is 18 amino acids long. After removal of 2 bases from V and 4 bases from J, the junction contained 10 bases not matched to a gene. The CDR3 DNA reads TGTGCCAGCAGCTTAAAGACTAGCGGGGAGCCCCTTTACAATGAGCAGTTCTTC. Residues: CASSLKTSGEPLYNEQFF. The entire variable domain, with the rest obtained from reference TRBV11-3 and TRBJ2-1, is as follows: EAGVVQSPRYKIIEKKQPVAFWCNPISGHNTLYWYLQNLGQGPELLIRYENEEAVDDSQLPKDRFSAERLKGVDSTLKIQPAELGDSAVYLCASSLKTSGEPLYNEQFFGPGTRLTVL.

Comments on this clonotype: This may be a read error: a much more frequent sequence differs by one nucleotide. This rearrangement joins TRBV11-2 to TRBJ1-4; the D is unclear. V lost 5 bases and J lost 0, with 7 bases in between. This CDR3 contains 14 residues. Per the germline V gene, CDR1 is SGHAT and CDR2 is FQNNGV. The CDR3 here is CASSRWATNEKLFF. In nucleotides, the CDR3 is TGTGCCAGCAGCAGATGGGCAACTAATGAAAAACTGTTTTTT.

The CDR3 spells CASSGTSGRAELFF. CDR3 bases: TGTGCCAGCAGTGGGACTAGCGGGAGGGCGGAGCTGTTTTTT. This chain joins TRBV6-1 and TRBJ2-2; 15 bases agree with TRBD2. CDR1 is MNHNS, CDR2 SASEGT, per germline. This CDR3 has 14 amino acids. J lost 10 bases, V lost 4 bases, and 1 base had no gene match.

This clonotype was counted ten times or more. The rearrangement links TRBV7-8 to TRBJ2-5, with unresolved D. Per the germline V gene, CDR1 is SGHVS and CDR2 is FQNEAQ. This CDR3 comprises 15 residues. V lost 1 base to trimming and J lost 1 base, with 10 bases between them. CDR3 in DNA: TGTGCCAGCAGCTTAGTAATCAGCGCCCAAGAGACCCAGTACTTC. Translated, it gives CASSLVISAQETQYF.

This clonotype was seen at least ten times. The chain employs TRBV2 and TRBJ2-7; 8 nucleotides match TRBD2. V shed 6 bases and J 3 bases; nucleotides not matched to a gene: 4. This CDR3 spans 13 amino acids. From germline, CDR1 is SNHLY and CDR2 FYNNEI. The DNA for the CDR3 is TGTGCCAGCAGGGAGGGACTAGGCTACGAGCAGTACTTC. Protein sequence: CASREGLGYEQYF.

Ten or more counts support this clonotype. A junction boundary mismatches the germline segment, possibly from a read error. The chain carries TRBV11-3 and TRBJ2-2, with D perhaps TRBD2 (6 bases). Germline loops: CDR1 SGHNT, CDR2 YENEEA. CDR3 length: 15 amino acids. The CDR3 loop reads CASSLGGVNTGELFF. In DNA, the CDR3 is TGTGCCAGCAGTTTAGGCGGGGTGAACACCGGGGAGCTGTTTTTT.

This clonotype was counted many times. This chain connects TRBV15 to TRBJ2-7; 9 bases agree with TRBD1. V lost 3 bases and J lost 0; bases outside the gene matches: 3. CDR1 and CDR2 (germline): LNHNV, YYDKDF (reference sequence). The CDR3 consists of 15 residues. The CDR3 coding sequence is TGTGCCACCAGCAGGGACAGGGGTAACTCCTACGAGCAGTACTTC. Amino acid sequence: CATSRDRGNSYEQYF.